This T cell receptor (beta chain) originates from a study of blood T cell repertoires in COVID-19. As for the study in general: Material from acute and convalescent COVID-19 was sourced from the United States, Italy and Spain. The cDNA or gDNA used as material had been derived from T cells, B-cell-depleted T cells, or PBMCs.

Original handling: Nucleated cell counts were estimated from reference gene primer amplification. Profiling relied on immunoSEQ multiplex PCR, and the TCRdb table lists in-frame clones only, not all of them. V and J calls and clone size are as listed in that table; D and trimming were resolved from the DNA. The table includes tens of thousands of clones, almost 95% detected once. The V gene end was trimmed by 1 base and the J gene end by 4 bases; junction bases not matched to a gene: 12. Per the germline V gene, CDR1 is MGHRA and CDR2 is YSYEKL. The CDR3 extends over 18 amino acids. Sequenced sample: peripheral blood. The rearrangement uses TRBV4-1 and TRBJ2-1; TRBD2 matches 8 bases. This clonotype was sampled from a man in his fifties or sixties with active COVID-19. CDR3 in DNA: TGCGCCAGCAGCCAAGTTACGGGAGGGATTCCATCATACAATGAGCAGTTCTTC. Translating gives CASSQVTGGIPSYNEQFF.